This entry concerns a single T cell receptor beta chain. These data come from a study of shared clonotypes between healthy human individuals. Some clones are missing from TCRdb's copy, which holds only in-frame ones; the method was immunoSEQ multiplex PCR. Here the sample spans approximately 1.1 million clones, around 82% being singletons. The donor cohort consisted entirely of Caucasian adults residing in Nashville, Tennessee. The CDR3 length is 15 residues. Trimming cost V 1 base and J 2 bases, with 9 bases left between them. CDR1 and CDR2 (germline): MDHEN, SYDVKM. Sequencing was performed on memory CD4+ T cells from PBMCs. This sample's subset: CD45RA-negative fraction. The gene calls are TRBV28 and TRBJ1-5; D unresolved. This clonotype was sampled from a man younger than 35 in good health. Some clones in this sample may be carry-over from other donors' samples. For the CDR3, the DNA is TGTGCCAGCAGTTTATCATTGGGTGGCAATCAGCCCCAGCATTTT. The encoded protein is CASSLSLGGNQPQHF.